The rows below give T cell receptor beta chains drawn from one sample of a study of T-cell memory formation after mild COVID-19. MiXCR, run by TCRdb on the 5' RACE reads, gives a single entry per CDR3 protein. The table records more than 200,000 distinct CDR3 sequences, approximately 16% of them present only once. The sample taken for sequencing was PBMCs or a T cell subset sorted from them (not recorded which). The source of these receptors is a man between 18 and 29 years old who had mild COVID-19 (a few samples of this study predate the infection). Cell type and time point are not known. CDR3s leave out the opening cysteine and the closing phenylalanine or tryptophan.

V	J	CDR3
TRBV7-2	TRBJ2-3	AIRGSGTDTQY
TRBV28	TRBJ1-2	ASSVRGLANYGYT
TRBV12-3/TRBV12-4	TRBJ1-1	ASSLDRVGITEAF
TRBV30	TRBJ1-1	AWRQGMNTEAF
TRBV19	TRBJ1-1	ASSFPQGREAF
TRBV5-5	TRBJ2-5	ASSLDPLGGETQY
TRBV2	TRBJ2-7	ASGLAGERAYEQY
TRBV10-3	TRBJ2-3	AIRADTDTQY
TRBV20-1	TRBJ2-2	SARSGGTGAGELI
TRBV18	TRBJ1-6	ASRADQDSPLH
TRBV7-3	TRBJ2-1	ASSPWSSGSYNEQF
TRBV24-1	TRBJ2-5	ATSDSSGVKTQY
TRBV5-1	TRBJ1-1	ASSPRGGGTEAF